The rows below give T cell receptor beta chains drawn from one sample of a study of Ad26.COV2.S vaccination and SARS-CoV-2 variants. Sequenced by immunoSEQ multiplex PCR; TCRdb stores in-frame clones only, minus some. The data hold fewer than 150,000 clones, with 86% observed a single time. The source material was peripheral blood, sampled after recovery from COVID-19. These receptors were collected from a human donor who had recovered from COVID-19. The CDR3 runs from the conserved cysteine through the conserved F or W. The D gene is left open where the match is weak.

cdr3_aa	d_call	v_call	j_call
CASSLGGDSYEQYF	.	TRBV5-1	TRBJ2-7
CASSYKGERNQPQHF	.	TRBV6-6	TRBJ1-5
CASSPRRSFEDTQYF	.	TRBV6-6	TRBJ2-3
CASSIDKDRAPLHF	.	TRBV19	TRBJ1-6
CASSLAQRHTGELFF	.	TRBV7-8	TRBJ2-2
CASSDHRTGSYNEQFF	TRBD1	TRBV6-2/TRBV6-3	TRBJ2-1
CASSSPRDRGREKLFF	TRBD1	TRBV7-2	TRBJ1-4
CASSYVGQGSYEQYF	TRBD1	TRBV6-2/TRBV6-3	TRBJ2-7
CASSTKTDFYGYTF	.	TRBV5-4	TRBJ1-2
CSVEGGRETQYF	.	TRBV29-1	TRBJ2-5
CASSFGGYNEQFF	.	TRBV28	TRBJ2-1
CASSSPSGVHKPQYF	TRBD2	TRBV28	TRBJ2-5
CASSLQGSGELFF	.	TRBV12-3/TRBV12-4	TRBJ2-2
CASSQRLTEAFF	.	TRBV28	TRBJ1-1
CASSLVGQGSYGYTF	TRBD1	TRBV7-8	TRBJ1-2
CASSFAGPSLYGYTF	.	TRBV7-9	TRBJ1-2
CASNLSWGMGQPQHF	.	TRBV6-5	TRBJ1-5
CASRPYREDRPNYGYTF	.	TRBV7-9	TRBJ1-2
CASSLPGTGDNSPLHF	.	TRBV11-2	TRBJ1-6
CASSESGFHGYTF	.	TRBV25-1	TRBJ1-2
CSVVVGGNQPQHF	.	TRBV29-1	TRBJ1-5
CASSPGLSGGALNEQFF	TRBD2	TRBV4-3	TRBJ2-1
CASSIGVGTEAFF	.	TRBV6-5	TRBJ1-1
CASSFPSGGADTGELFF	.	TRBV7-2	TRBJ2-2
CASSPGQITYEQYF	.	TRBV5-1	TRBJ2-7
CASSSQDRGRGYGYTF	TRBD1	TRBV28	TRBJ1-2
CASSFGRGDGYTF	.	TRBV5-8	TRBJ1-2
CASSLLTFAMNTEAFF	.	TRBV5-6	TRBJ1-1
CASTPGGQRGFQETQYF	.	TRBV25-1	TRBJ2-5
CASRPTGLRRGERPQHF	.	TRBV28	TRBJ1-5
CASTYLGQAQPQHF	TRBD1	TRBV19	TRBJ1-5
CASSPGDTTNEKLFF	.	TRBV6-6	TRBJ1-4
CASTISPGLATGELFF	TRBD2	TRBV19	TRBJ2-2
CASRSEQGGLRSPLHF	TRBD1	TRBV5-6	TRBJ1-6
CASALGGTGTDTQYF	.	TRBV6-5	TRBJ2-3
CASSYSGDSYNEQFF	TRBD2	TRBV4-3	TRBJ2-1
CASTGGFSYEQYF	.	TRBV28	TRBJ2-7
CASSPYQGGSPLHF	.	TRBV7-2	TRBJ1-6
CASSLGGGNYNEQFF	TRBD2	TRBV5-6	TRBJ2-1
CASSVWGDTGELFF	.	TRBV9	TRBJ2-2
CASSLVAGGSTDTQYF	TRBD2	TRBV5-1	TRBJ2-3
CASSTPNYGYTF	.	TRBV7-9	TRBJ1-2
CASSPNGYGYTF	.	TRBV4-1	TRBJ1-2
CASSGRTGDSPLHF	TRBD1	TRBV6-5	TRBJ1-6
CASSLRLAGGYNEQFF	TRBD2	TRBV7-8	TRBJ2-1